This record covers a single T cell receptor (beta chain). This sample is drawn from a study of shared clonotypes between healthy human individuals. Germline CDR1 MNHNY, CDR2 SVGAGI (reference sequence). The CDR3 has 14 amino acids. Deletions cut 2 bases from V and 4 bases from J, with 11 bases between. CD8 cells classed as naive were CD45RO-negative and positively selected for CCR7, excluding terminally differentiated effector memory CD45RA+ cells. Genomic DNA of every subset was divided equally among multiple immunoSEQ plates. Clones were read by immunoSEQ multiplex PCR, and TCRdb kept only the in-frame ones, dropping some. The sample comprises some 2.1 million clones, 85% to 95% of which are singletons, and approximately 1.2% rests with the top ten.

The TCR originated in a man aged 18 to 35 in good health. The rearrangement joins TRBV6-6 to TRBJ2-5, with unresolved D. The sample comprised naive CD8+ T cells sorted from blood. The CDR3 DNA sequence: TGTGCCAGCAGTTACACCGGACCTGGAGAGACCCAGTACTTC. Encoded protein: CASSYTGPGETQYF.